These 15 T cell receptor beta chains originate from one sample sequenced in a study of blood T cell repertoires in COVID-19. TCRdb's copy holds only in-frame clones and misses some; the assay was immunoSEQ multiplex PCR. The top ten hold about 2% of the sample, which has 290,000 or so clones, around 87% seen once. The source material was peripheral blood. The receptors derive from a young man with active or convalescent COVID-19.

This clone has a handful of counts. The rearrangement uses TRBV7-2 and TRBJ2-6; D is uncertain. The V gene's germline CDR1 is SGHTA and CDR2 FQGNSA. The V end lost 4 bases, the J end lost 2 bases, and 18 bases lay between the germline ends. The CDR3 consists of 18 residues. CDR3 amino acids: CASSSRVTLGTGANVLTF. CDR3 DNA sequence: TGTGCCAGCAGCTCACGGGTAACTTTAGGCACTGGGGCCAACGTCCTGACTTTC.

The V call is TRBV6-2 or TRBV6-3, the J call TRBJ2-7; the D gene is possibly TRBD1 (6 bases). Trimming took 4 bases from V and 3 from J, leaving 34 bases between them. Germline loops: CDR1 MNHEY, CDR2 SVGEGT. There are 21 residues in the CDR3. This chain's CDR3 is CASSSKIAFYRDRPPIYEQYF. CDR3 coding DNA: TGTGCCAGCAGTTCTAAGATAGCCTTCTACAGGGACCGCCCCCCGATCTACGAGCAGTACTTC.

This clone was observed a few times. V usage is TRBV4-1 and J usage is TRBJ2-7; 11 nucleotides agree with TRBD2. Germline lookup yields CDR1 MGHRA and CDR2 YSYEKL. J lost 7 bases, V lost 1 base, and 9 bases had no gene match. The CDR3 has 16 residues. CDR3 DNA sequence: TGCGCCAGCAGCCAAGCAACTAGCGGGAGACACAGAGAGCAGTACTTC. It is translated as CASSQATSGRHREQYF.

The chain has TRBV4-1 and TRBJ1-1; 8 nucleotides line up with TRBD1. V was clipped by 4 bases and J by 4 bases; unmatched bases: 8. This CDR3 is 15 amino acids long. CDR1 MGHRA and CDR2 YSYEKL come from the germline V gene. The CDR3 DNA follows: TGCGCCAGCAGCCTTGACAGGGGTGGGTTCACTGAAGCTTTCTTT. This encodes CASSLDRGGFTEAFF.

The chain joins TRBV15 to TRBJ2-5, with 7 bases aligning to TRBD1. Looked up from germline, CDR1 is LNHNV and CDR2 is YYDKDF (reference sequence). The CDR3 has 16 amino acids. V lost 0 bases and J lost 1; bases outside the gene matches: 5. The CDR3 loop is CATSRDLGDSQETQYF. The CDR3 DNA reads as TGTGCCACCAGCAGAGATTTGGGGGACAGCCAAGAGACCCAGTACTTC.

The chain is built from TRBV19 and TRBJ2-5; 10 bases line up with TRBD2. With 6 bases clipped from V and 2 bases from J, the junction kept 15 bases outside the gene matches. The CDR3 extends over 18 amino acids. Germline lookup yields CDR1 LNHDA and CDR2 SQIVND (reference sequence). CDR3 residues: CASSAPPFISGGQETQYF. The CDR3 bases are TGTGCCAGTAGCGCCCCACCTTTTATTAGCGGGGGGCAAGAGACCCAGTACTTC.

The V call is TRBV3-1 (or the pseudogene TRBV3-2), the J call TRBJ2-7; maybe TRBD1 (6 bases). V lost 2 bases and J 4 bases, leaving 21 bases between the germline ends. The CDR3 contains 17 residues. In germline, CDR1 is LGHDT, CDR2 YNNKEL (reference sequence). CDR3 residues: CASSQISGRGRGYEQYF. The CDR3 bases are TGTGCCAGCAGCCAAATATCAGGTAGGGGGAGAGGTTACGAGCAGTACTTC.

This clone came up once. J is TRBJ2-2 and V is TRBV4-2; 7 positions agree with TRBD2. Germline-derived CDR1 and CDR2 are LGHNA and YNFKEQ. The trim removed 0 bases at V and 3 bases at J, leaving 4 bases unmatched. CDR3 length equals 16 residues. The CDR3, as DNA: TGTGCCAGCAGCCAAGAATGGCGGGAGTACACCGGGGAGCTGTTTTTT. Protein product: CASSQEWREYTGELFF.

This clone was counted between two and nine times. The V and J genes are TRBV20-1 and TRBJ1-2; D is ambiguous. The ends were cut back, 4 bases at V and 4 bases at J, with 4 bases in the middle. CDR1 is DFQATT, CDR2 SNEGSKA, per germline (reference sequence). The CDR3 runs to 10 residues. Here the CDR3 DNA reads TGCAGTGCTACAGGCTATGGCTACACCTTC. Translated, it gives CSATGYGYTF.

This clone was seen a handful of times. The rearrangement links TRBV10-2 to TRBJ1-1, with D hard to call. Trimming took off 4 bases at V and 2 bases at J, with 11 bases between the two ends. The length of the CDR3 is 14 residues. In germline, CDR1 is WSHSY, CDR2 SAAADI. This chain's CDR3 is CASSGTAPNTEAFF. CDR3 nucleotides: TGCGCCAGCAGTGGAACAGCTCCCAACACTGAAGCTTTCTTT.

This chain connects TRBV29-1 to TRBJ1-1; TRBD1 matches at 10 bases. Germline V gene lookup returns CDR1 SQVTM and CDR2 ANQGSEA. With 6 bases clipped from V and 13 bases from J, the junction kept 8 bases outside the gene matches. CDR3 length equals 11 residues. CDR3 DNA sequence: TGCAGCGTGAGACAGGGGGCGCAGGGTTTCTTT. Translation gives CSVRQGAQGFF.

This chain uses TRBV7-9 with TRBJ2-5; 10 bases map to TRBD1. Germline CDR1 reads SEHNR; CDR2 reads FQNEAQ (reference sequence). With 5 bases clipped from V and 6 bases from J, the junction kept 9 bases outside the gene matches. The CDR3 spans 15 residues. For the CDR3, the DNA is TGTGCCAGCAGCCCTCGACAGGGGGCCGTGCAGACCCAGTACTTC. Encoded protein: CASSPRQGAVQTQYF.

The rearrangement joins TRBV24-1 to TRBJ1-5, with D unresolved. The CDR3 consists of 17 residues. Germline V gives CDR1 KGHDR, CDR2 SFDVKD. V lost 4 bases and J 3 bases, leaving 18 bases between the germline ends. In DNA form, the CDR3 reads TGTGCCACCAGTGAGAGGGAGAAGATAAGGGACAATCAGCCCCAGCATTTT. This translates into CATSEREKIRDNQPQHF.

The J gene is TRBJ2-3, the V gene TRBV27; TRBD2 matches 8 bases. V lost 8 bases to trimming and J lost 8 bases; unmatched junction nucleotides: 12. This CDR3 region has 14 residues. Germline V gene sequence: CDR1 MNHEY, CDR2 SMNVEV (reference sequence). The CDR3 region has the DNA TGTGCCAGCCGTCCCGGGGGGGCAGTCAGTACGCAGTATTTT. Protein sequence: CASRPGGAVSTQYF.

The CDR3 reads CASSLVRGAYEQYF. The CDR3 DNA follows: TGCGCCAGCAGCTTGGTGCGGGGGGCCTACGAGCAGTACTTC. This chain links TRBV5-1 with TRBJ2-7; TRBD2 aligns across 8 bases. Germline V gives CDR1 SGHRS, CDR2 YFSETQ. The CDR3 contains 14 residues. V lost 0 bases to trimming and J lost 2 bases; unmatched junction nucleotides: 1.